The 25 T cell receptor beta chains below come from one sample, sequenced in a study of T cell responses to AZD1222 COVID-19 vaccine. Clones were read by immunoSEQ multiplex PCR, and TCRdb kept only the in-frame ones, dropping some. The sample yields under 200,000 clones, roughly 92% seen once. Sequencing used peripheral blood, obtained on day 0 of AZD1222 vaccination. The receptors stem from an adult in good health.

This chain links TRBV7-3 with TRBJ2-7, with D tentatively TRBD1 (6 bases). The CDR3 is 12 residues long. The germline V and J ends were trimmed by 6 bases and 6 bases, with 12 bases remaining between them. Germline CDR1 reads SGHTA; CDR2 reads FQGTGA. The CDR3 loop is CASSHQGSEQYF. The CDR3 DNA follows: TGTGCCAGCAGTCATCAGGGGTCCGAGCAGTACTTC.

This sequence joins TRBV3-1 (or the pseudogene TRBV3-2) and TRBJ1-4, with D unclear. The V gene's germline CDR1 is LGHDT and CDR2 YNNKEL (reference sequence). Deletions cut 4 bases from V and 7 bases from J, with 19 bases between. The CDR3 sequence is 16 residues long. CDR3 DNA: TGTGCCAGCAGCCGACCCTCGAGGCAGTTAGGTGAAAAACTGTTTTTT. Amino acid sequence: CASSRPSRQLGEKLFF.

The chain combines TRBV9 with TRBJ1-4, with a possible D match to TRBD1 (5 bases). The length of the CDR3 is 14 residues. The germline V and J ends were trimmed by 3 bases and 4 bases, with 10 bases remaining between them. Germline values: CDR1 SGDLS, CDR2 YYNGEE. The CDR3 DNA reads as TGTGCCAGCAGCGCACCGGGACTTAATGAAAAACTGTTTTTT. Its protein product is CASSAPGLNEKLFF. The full variable domain, rest sourced from reference TRBV9 and TRBJ1-4, is DSGVTQTPKHLITATGQRVTLRCSPRSGDLSVYWYQQSLDQGLQFLIQYYNGEERAKGNILERFSAQQFPDLHSELNLSSLELGDSALYFCASSAPGLNEKLFFGSGTQLSVL.

This chain links TRBV6-5 with TRBJ1-1; 7 bases are a match to TRBD1. V gave up 7 bases and J gave up 3 bases; unmatched junction bases: 5. The CDR3 contains 13 residues. The germline V gene has CDR1 MNHEY and CDR2 SVGAGI. CDR3 amino acids: CASTLTGYTEAFF. In DNA, the CDR3 is TGTGCCAGCACTTTGACAGGGTACACTGAAGCTTTCTTT.

The V gene is TRBV2, the J gene TRBJ2-7, with unresolved D. CDR1 and CDR2 (germline): SNHLY, FYNNEI. CDR3 length equals 13 residues. V lost 3 bases to trimming and J lost 4 bases, with 10 bases between them. The CDR3 DNA sequence: TGTGCCAGCAGTGAGAAGACCAGGTACGAGCAGTACTTC. Translating gives CASSEKTRYEQYF.

This clone has a handful of counts. The chain is built from TRBV12-5 and TRBJ2-7; possibly TRBD2 for D (6 bases). CDR3 length: 12 residues. Germline V lookup: CDR1 LGHNT, CDR2 FRNRAP. The V end lost 7 bases, the J end lost 7 bases, and 14 bases lay between the germline ends. The CDR3 DNA is TGTGCTAGTGCCTGGGGGGTTTTAGAGCAGTACTTC. The encoded protein is CASAWGVLEQYF.

In its sample, this clone was seen once. The rearrangement links TRBV5-1 to TRBJ2-3, with D unresolved. There are 15 residues in the CDR3. Germline V gene sequence: CDR1 SGHRS, CDR2 YFSETQ. The V end was cut by 0 bases, the J end by 2 bases, with 10 bases between. CDR3 amino acids: CASSLAAAFTDTQYF. The CDR3 bases are TGCGCCAGCAGCTTGGCGGCGGCGTTCACAGATACGCAGTATTTT.

The chain employs TRBV6-5 and TRBJ1-1; D perhaps matches TRBD1 (5 bases). The CDR3 runs 12 residues. Between the trimmed V and J ends, which lost 8 bases and 6 bases, there was a span of 13 bases. The germline gives CDR1 MNHEY, CDR2 SVGAGI. In DNA, the CDR3 is TGTGCCAGCGGGGGGTGGTGGCCTGAAGCTTTCTTT. Translating gives CASGGWWPEAFF.

The chain couples TRBV9 to TRBJ1-2; possible D gene TRBD1, 6 bases. Germline assignment: CDR1 SGDLS and CDR2 YYNGEE. V was cut by 4 bases and J by 2 bases, with 18 bases left in between. The CDR3 loop spans 16 amino acids. CDR3 protein: CASSLRENRENYGYTF. The DNA for the CDR3 is TGTGCCAGCAGCCTCAGGGAGAACAGGGAGAACTATGGCTACACCTTC.

The rearrangement uses TRBV6-5 and TRBJ2-3; TRBD1 might be the D (6 bases). V lost 6 bases, J lost 2 bases, and 15 bases lay in between. There are 15 residues in the CDR3. The germline V gene has CDR1 MNHEY and CDR2 SVGAGI. CDR3 loop: CASRTGFGVTDTQYF. The CDR3, as DNA: TGTGCCAGCAGGACAGGATTTGGAGTCACAGATACGCAGTATTTT.

The chain has TRBV9 and TRBJ2-1, with D unresolved. Germline loops: CDR1 SGDLS, CDR2 YYNGEE. This CDR3 is built from 15 residues. V dropped 2 bases and J dropped 0 bases, with 9 bases sitting between them. For the CDR3, the DNA is TGTGCCAGCAGCGTGACGGATAGCTCCTACAATGAGCAGTTCTTC. This encodes CASSVTDSSYNEQFF.

The chain uses TRBV18 and TRBJ1-1, with 9 bases that match TRBD1. The V gene end was trimmed by 5 bases and the J gene end by 1 base; junction bases not matched to a gene: 2. The CDR3 covers 14 residues. CDR1 and CDR2 (germline): KGHSH, LQKENI. The CDR3 DNA reads TGTGCCAGCTCAGTGGGACAGGGGAACACTGAAGCTTTCTTT. Protein product: CASSVGQGNTEAFF. The whole variable domain, remainder taken from reference TRBV18 and TRBJ1-1, is NAGVMQNPRHLVRRRGQEARLRCSPMKGHSHVYWYRQLPEEGLKFMVYLQKENIIDESGMPKERFSAEFPKEGPSILRIQQVVRGDSAAYFCASSVGQGNTEAFFGQGTRLTVV.

V and J are TRBV3-1 (or the pseudogene TRBV3-2) and TRBJ1-1; tentatively, D is TRBD1 (5 bases). V was pared by 1 base and J by 4 bases, with 10 bases between. Germline V gene data show CDR1 as LGHDT and CDR2 as YNNKEL (reference sequence). CDR3 length: 14 residues. The CDR3 loop reads CASSQGGGSTEAFF. CDR3 DNA: TGTGCCAGCAGCCAAGGGGGCGGAAGCACTGAAGCTTTCTTT.

The chain employs TRBV5-1 and TRBJ1-2, with 7 nucleotides matching TRBD1. Germline V gene sequence: CDR1 SGHRS, CDR2 YFSETQ. The CDR3 contains 14 residues. The J segment lost 5 bases and the V segment lost 4 bases, leaving 8 bases of the junction unmatched. The CDR3 region has the DNA TGCGCCAGCAGCCTAACAGGGGAAGGGTATGGCTACACCTTC. Translation: CASSLTGEGYGYTF. Complete variable domain (other parts from reference TRBV5-1 and TRBJ1-2): KAGVTQTPRYLIKTRGQQVTLSCSPISGHRSVSWYQQTPGQGLQFLFEYFSETQRNKGNFPGRFSGRQFSNSRSEMNVSTLELGDSALYLCASSLTGEGYGYTFGSGTRLTVV.

This chain uses TRBV18 with TRBJ1-2; D ambiguous. The CDR3 covers 14 residues. The V gene lost 6 bases and the J gene lost 4 bases, with 15 bases spanning the gap. CDR1 is KGHSH and CDR2 is LQKENI in the germline V gene. CDR3 nucleotide sequence: TGTGCCAGCTCCCCAACGGCGGGTACCTATGGCTACACCTTC. It specifies CASSPTAGTYGYTF.

The V call is TRBV10-1, the J call TRBJ1-1, with D possibly being TRBD1 (5 bases). Trimming removed 8 bases at V and 4 bases at J, with 14 bases between. This CDR3 region has 13 residues. Germline CDR1 and CDR2: WNHNN and SYGVQD (reference sequence). In DNA form, the CDR3 reads TGCGCCAGCCAAGACACGGGGGGCACTGAAGCTTTCTTT. Translation: CASQDTGGTEAFF.

This clone was counted a few times. This chain uses TRBV5-6 with TRBJ1-6, with a possible D match to TRBD1 (5 bases). The length of the CDR3 is 15 residues. Germline CDR1 and CDR2: SGHDT and YYEEEE. V shed 4 bases and J shed 7 bases, with 15 bases lying between them. CDR3 nucleotides: TGTGCCAGCAGCGGGGAGGGACGGCTAAATTCACCCCTCCACTTT. Protein: CASSGEGRLNSPLHF.

The chain joins TRBV2 to TRBJ1-5; D might be TRBD1 (5 bases). This CDR3 has 13 amino acids. With 6 bases removed from V and 6 bases from J, the gap between germline ends came to 12 bases. Looked up from germline, CDR1 is SNHLY and CDR2 is FYNNEI. CDR3 loop: CASSPQGGQPQHF. In DNA form, the CDR3 reads TGTGCCAGCAGCCCCCAGGGAGGTCAGCCCCAGCATTTT.

V is TRBV5-1 and J is TRBJ1-2; D unresolved. In germline, CDR1 is SGHRS, CDR2 YFSETQ. The CDR3 loop spans 15 amino acids. The V end lost 0 bases, the J end lost 5 bases, and 14 bases lay between the germline ends. Here the CDR3 DNA reads TGCGCCAGCAGCTTGGGCGGGGATCTAAGGTATGGCTACACCTTC. Encoded protein: CASSLGGDLRYGYTF.

This chain links TRBV7-9 with TRBJ1-1; possible D gene TRBD1, 6 bases. The CDR3 extends over 16 amino acids. V was clipped by 4 bases and J by 0 bases, with 15 bases between them. Germline CDR1 SEHNR, CDR2 FQNEAQ (reference sequence). The CDR3 region is CASSSPPGVVNTEAFF. The CDR3, as DNA: TGTGCCAGCAGCTCTCCCCCAGGGGTGGTGAACACTGAAGCTTTCTTT.

This chain links TRBV3-1 (or the pseudogene TRBV3-2) with TRBJ2-3, with 10 nucleotides matching TRBD1. Per germline, CDR1 LGHDT and CDR2 YNNKEL (reference sequence). The ends lost 4 bases at V and 2 bases at J; junction bases unmatched: 3. This CDR3 spans 15 amino acids. The CDR3 sequence: CASSPGQGNTDTQYF. CDR3 sequence (DNA): TGTGCCAGCAGCCCGGGACAGGGGAACACAGATACGCAGTATTTT.

This clone was seen only a few times. V gene TRBV7-3 combines with J gene TRBJ2-1, with D perhaps TRBD1 (6 bases). Germline CDR1 is SGHTA and CDR2 is FQGTGA. The V end lost 5 bases, the J end lost 2 bases, and 13 bases lay between the germline ends. The CDR3 totals 15 residues. The CDR3 region has the DNA TGTGCCAGCAGCCGAAACAGGGAAGCCTACAATGAGCAGTTCTTC. As protein: CASSRNREAYNEQFF. The whole variable domain, filled in from reference TRBV7-3 and TRBJ2-1, reads GAGVSQTPSNKVTEKGKYVELRCDPISGHTALYWYRQSLGQGPEFLIYFQGTGAADDSGLPNDRFFAVRPEGSVSTLKIQRTERGDSAVYLCASSRNREAYNEQFFGPGTRLTVL.

The chain is built from TRBV9 and TRBJ2-7, with 7 bases identical to TRBD1. V was pared by 3 bases and J by 3 bases, with 12 bases of the junction left unmatched. This CDR3 comprises 16 residues. From germline, CDR1 is SGDLS and CDR2 YYNGEE. CDR3 sequence reads: CASSEQPGQRLYEQYF. In nucleotides, the CDR3 is TGTGCCAGCAGCGAACAGCCGGGACAGAGGCTCTACGAGCAGTACTTC.

V and J are TRBV24-1 and TRBJ2-3, with TRBD2 matching over 11 bases. CDR1 is KGHDR, CDR2 SFDVKD, per germline. V was pared by 5 bases and J by 1 base, with 4 bases of the junction left unmatched. The CDR3 consists of 16 residues. The CDR3 loop reads CATSVLTSGGTDTQYF. The DNA for the CDR3 is TGTGCCACCAGTGTTCTGACTAGCGGGGGCACAGATACGCAGTATTTT.

The chain joins TRBV9 to TRBJ2-1; 8 bases are shared with TRBD2. CDR1 and CDR2 (germline): SGDLS, YYNGEE. The CDR3 totals 15 residues. Trimming removed 3 bases from V and 7 bases from J; junction bases left unmatched: 9. For the CDR3, the DNA is TGTGCCAGCAGCGAACGGGGGGGCTCTGGGAATGAGCAGTTCTTC. This encodes CASSERGGSGNEQFF.